What follows are 21 T cell receptor beta chains derived from one specimen sequenced in a study of CD8 T cells in Susac syndrome. It was with random hexamers that 0.5 to 1 ug RNA was reverse transcribed. Via MiXCR, TCRdb re-called the immunoSEQ multiplex PCR reads, giving one row per CDR3 protein. The data contain tens of thousands of distinct CDR3 sequences, just over 90% of them singletons. Sequencing used CD8+ T cells from PBMCs. These receptors all stem from a human donor in good health.

The chain couples TRBV4-3 to TRBJ1-2; possibly TRBD1 for D (6 bases). This CDR3 has 14 residues. Germline CDR1 reads LGHNA; CDR2 reads YSLEER. V was cut by 0 bases and J by 10 bases, with 15 bases left in between. CDR3 protein: CASSQDEPGADYTF. The CDR3 DNA sequence: TGCGCCAGCAGCCAAGATGAGCCGGGGGCGGACTACACCTTC.

This chain joins TRBV28 and TRBJ2-1; maybe TRBD1 (6 bases). V lost 9 bases to trimming and J lost 3 bases, with 18 bases between them. Germline V gene lookup returns CDR1 MDHEN and CDR2 SYDVKM. The CDR3 covers 15 residues. As DNA, the CDR3 is TGTGCCAGTTCTCCGGACAGACCCCTCTACAATGAGCAGTTCTTC. Protein sequence: CASSPDRPLYNEQFF.

The V gene is TRBV29-1, the J gene TRBJ1-2; 9 bases agree with TRBD1. V shed 4 bases, J shed 0 bases, and the junction held 9 bases outside the gene matches. Germline V gene data show CDR1 as SQVTM and CDR2 as ANQGSEA. This CDR3 has 16 amino acids. The CDR3 DNA sequence: TGCAGCGTTGCAGGACAGGGGCCAGATTCTAACTATGGCTACACCTTC. Protein sequence: CSVAGQGPDSNYGYTF.

The CDR3 sequence: CASSLVSGAGANEQFF. CDR3 DNA: TGCGCCAGCAGCTTGGTATCAGGGGCCGGGGCCAATGAGCAGTTCTTC. The chain recombines TRBV5-1 with TRBJ2-1; a possible D gene is TRBD1 (6 bases). This CDR3 comprises 16 residues. Trimming took 0 bases from V and 6 from J, leaving 16 bases between them. Germline V gives CDR1 SGHRS, CDR2 YFSETQ.

The chain recombines TRBV5-5 with TRBJ1-2; D not resolved. V dropped 0 bases and J dropped 2 bases, with 8 bases sitting between them. Germline V gene data show CDR1 as SGHKS and CDR2 as YYEKEE (reference sequence). This CDR3 has 14 residues. The CDR3 loop reads CASSLVSENYGYTF. Here the CDR3 DNA reads TGTGCCAGCAGCTTGGTCAGTGAAAACTATGGCTACACCTTC.

The CDR3 DNA follows: TGCAGCGCTCAAACGAACGGCAGAAATGAGCAGTTCTTC. Encoded protein: CSAQTNGRNEQFF. The V call is TRBV29-1, the J call TRBJ2-1; no clear D. The CDR3 runs 13 residues. Trimming pared 7 bases from V and 7 bases from J, leaving 17 bases between. Germline lookup yields CDR1 SQVTM and CDR2 ANQGSEA.

The rearrangement uses TRBV7-9 and TRBJ2-7; 12 positions match TRBD1. The CDR3 is 16 amino acids. Germline CDR1 is SEHNR and CDR2 is FQNEAQ (reference sequence). Losses at the gene ends were 2 bases for V and 3 bases for J; bases not matched to a gene: 5. The CDR3 DNA reads TGTGCCAGCAGCTTAAGGGACAGGGGGCCCAACTACGAGCAGTACTTC. As protein: CASSLRDRGPNYEQYF.

The count of this clonotype is one. The V call is TRBV12-3 or TRBV12-4, the J call TRBJ2-3; 10 nucleotides line up with TRBD1. V was pared by 8 bases and J by 3 bases, with 11 bases of the junction left unmatched. The CDR3 is made up of 16 amino acids. The CDR3 region has the DNA TGTGCCAGCCAATTCCTAGGGGACAGGGGAACAGATACGCAGTATTTT. Protein product: CASQFLGDRGTDTQYF.

This clonotype was seen just once. The rearrangement uses TRBV11-1 and TRBJ2-7; D remains unclear. The germline V and J ends were trimmed by 4 bases and 1 base, with 11 bases remaining between them. Germline lookup yields CDR1 SGHAT and CDR2 FQDESV (reference sequence). CDR3 length: 14 residues. As DNA, the CDR3 is TGTGCCAGCAGCTACACAGAGATTTCCTACGAGCAGTACTTC. Its protein is CASSYTEISYEQYF.

The V call is TRBV19, the J call TRBJ1-5; D unclear. The V end was cut by 9 bases, the J end by 1 base, with 16 bases between. The V gene's germline CDR1 is LNHDA and CDR2 SQIVND (reference sequence). This CDR3 comprises 15 residues. The chain's CDR3 is CASTYRAGSNQPQHF. As DNA, the CDR3 is TGTGCCAGCACATATCGAGCGGGAAGCAATCAGCCCCAGCATTTT.

The CDR3 protein is CASSSRDSYEQYF. The DNA for the CDR3 is TGTGCCAGCAGCTCCCGGGACAGCTACGAGCAGTACTTC. This chain uses TRBV5-6 with TRBJ2-7, with TRBD1 matching over 7 bases. Trimming cost V 3 bases and J 3 bases; bases outside gene matches: 3. Germline CDR1 is SGHDT and CDR2 is YYEEEE. This CDR3 is 13 amino acids long.

The chain recombines TRBV27 with TRBJ2-7; D is perhaps TRBD1 (5 bases). V was clipped by 4 bases and J by 3 bases, with 16 bases between them. The germline V gene encodes CDR1 MNHEY and CDR2 SMNVEV (reference sequence). The CDR3 runs to 15 residues. DNA for the CDR3: TGTGCCAGCAGTTCCCAGGGTCCGAGTTACTACGAGCAGTACTTC. Translating gives CASSSQGPSYYEQYF.

This CDR3 is CASSETGEGYGYTF. Written as DNA, the CDR3 is TGTGCCAGCAGTGAAACAGGCGAAGGATATGGCTACACCTTC. V is TRBV2 and J is TRBJ1-2, with D perhaps TRBD1 (5 bases). This CDR3 is 14 amino acids long. Trimming pared 2 bases from V and 5 bases from J, leaving 12 bases between. Germline V CDR1 and CDR2: SNHLY, FYNNEI.

The J gene is TRBJ2-7, the V gene TRBV2, with TRBD2 matching 12 bases. Germline loops: CDR1 SNHLY, CDR2 FYNNEI. The CDR3 sequence is 15 residues long. With 3 bases clipped from V and 0 bases from J, the junction kept 0 bases outside the gene matches. CDR3 protein: CASSEGLAGSYEQYF. DNA of the CDR3: TGTGCCAGCAGTGAGGGACTAGCGGGCTCCTACGAGCAGTACTTC.

This chain connects TRBV6-2 or TRBV6-3 to TRBJ2-2; 9 bases fit TRBD1. The CDR3 sequence is 15 residues long. V trimming: 5 bases; J trimming: 3 bases; junction bases outside the gene matches: 4. Germline CDR1 is MNHEY and CDR2 is SVGEGT. The CDR3 sequence is CASSRDRADTGELFF. The CDR3 DNA follows: TGTGCCAGCAGTCGGGACAGGGCGGACACCGGGGAGCTGTTTTTT.

This clonotype showed up just once. The genes are TRBV27 and TRBJ2-3; TRBD2 matches 8 bases. V dropped 5 bases and J dropped 2; count of bases not matched to a gene: 12. The CDR3 is 17 residues long. The germline CDR1 and CDR2 sequences are MNHEY and SMNVEV (reference sequence). The CDR3 DNA reads TGTGCCAGCAGTCCCCCTTGGAGCGGGGGCATCACAGATACGCAGTATTTT. Translated, it gives CASSPPWSGGITDTQYF.

This sequence joins TRBV10-3 and TRBJ2-7; 7 positions agree with TRBD1. V shed 2 bases and J 5 bases; nucleotides not matched to a gene: 6. This CDR3 comprises 14 residues. In germline, CDR1 is ENHRY, CDR2 SYGVKD. The CDR3 DNA reads as TGTGCCATCAGTGAGGACAGGGATCTCCACGAGCAGTACTTC. The encoded protein is CAISEDRDLHEQYF.

The V call is TRBV12-3 or TRBV12-4, the J call TRBJ2-7, with TRBD1 matching 8 bases. After removal of 0 bases from V and 13 bases from J, the junction contained 11 bases not matched to a gene. The CDR3 length is 14 residues. The CDR3 nucleotides read TGTGCCAGCAGTTTAGCGCATTGGACAGGGTGGAAATACTTC. This gives the protein CASSLAHWTGWKYF.

CDR3 amino acids: CASSPTAPGLGFYNEQFF. The CDR3 DNA reads TGTGCCAGCAGCCCCACTGCCCCGGGACTAGGTTTCTACAATGAGCAGTTCTTC. The rearrangement uses TRBV14 and TRBJ2-1; the match to TRBD2 covers 8 bases. Germline V gene sequence: CDR1 SGHDN, CDR2 FVKESK. This CDR3 spans 18 amino acids. Trimming took 4 bases from V and 3 from J; bases not matched to a gene: 14. Combining the CDR3 with reference TRBV14 and TRBJ2-1 gives the whole variable domain EAGVTQFPSHSVIEKGQTVTLRCDPISGHDNLYWYRRVMGKEIKFLLHFVKESKQDESGMPNNRFLAERTGGTYSTLKVQPAELEDSGVYFCASSPTAPGLGFYNEQFFGPGTRLTVL.

The chain joins TRBV6-5 to TRBJ1-5; D is undetermined. The germline V and J ends were trimmed by 0 bases and 9 bases, with 15 bases remaining between them. This CDR3 is built from 15 residues. CDR1 MNHEY and CDR2 SVGAGI come from the germline V gene. CDR3 region: CASSYSSGSTWPQHF. The CDR3 nucleotides read TGTGCCAGCAGTTACTCGTCGGGCAGTACTTGGCCCCAGCATTTT.

The gene calls are TRBV10-2 and TRBJ2-7, with D possibly matching TRBD2 (5 bases). The CDR3 runs 14 residues. CDR1 and CDR2 from the germline V gene are WSHSY and SAAADI. V was trimmed by 7 bases and J by 0 bases, leaving 13 bases between them. The CDR3 coding sequence is TGCGCCAGCACCCTGGACGGGGACTCCTACGAGCAGTACTTC. This encodes CASTLDGDSYEQYF.